This T cell receptor (beta chain) was obtained from a study of vaccination effects on CD4 cells after COVID-19. Clones were sequenced by immunoSEQ multiplex PCR, and TCRdb holds only the in-frame ones, with some missing. This table holds 25,000 to 30,000 clones, approximately 71% found once. With respect to this clone: Antigen unknown.

Before sequencing took place, the ViraFEST assay used viral peptide pools to expand antigen-specific CD4+ T cells. The authors isolated CD4+ T cells after around 10 days of culture. As their vaccination, participants received two doses of either BNT162b2 or mRNA-1273. Each vaccine recipient was nucleocapsid antibody negative and had no prior SARS-CoV-2 infection. The CDR3 contains 12 residues. The chain links TRBV21-1 to TRBJ2-1; TRBD2 reflects the table's D call only, with no check against the DNA. TRBV21-1 is listed as a pseudogene. The TCR sequence derives from a human donor who received a COVID-19 vaccine. Sequencing used CD4+ T cells from PBMCs cultured with HCoV-NL63 spike peptides, obtained after COVID-19 vaccination. This CDR3 reads CASSKTSNEQFF. The CDR3 DNA reads TGTGCCAGCAGCAAAACTAGCAATGAGCAGTTCTTC.